Listed here are 21 T cell receptor beta chains from one sample, sequenced in a study of blood T cells in healthy people across ages. Through a sample-barcoded 5' primer and a J-beta primer mix, a second PCR was run for roughly 6 to 12 cycles. MiXCR was run by TCRdb on the 5' RACE reads, yielding one entry per CDR3 protein. Found here are 1.5 million to 2 million distinct CDR3 sequences, more than 35% of them singletons; the top ten hold 20% to 25%. The specimen sequenced was blood. The source of these receptors is a human donor in good health.

Only a few counts were recorded for this clonotype. The gene calls are TRBV3-1 and TRBJ1-2; D not certain. Trimming stripped 3 bases from V and 4 bases from J, with 12 bases between. Germline V gene data show CDR1 as LGHDT and CDR2 as YNNKEL (reference sequence). This CDR3 comprises 14 residues. The CDR3 is CASSQTTLPYGYTF. CDR3 sequence (DNA): TGTGCCAGCAGCCAGACGACCCTACCCTATGGCTACACCTTC.

The CDR3 loop reads CSVGQGHEQYF. The CDR3 bases are TGCAGCGTTGGTCAGGGGCACGAGCAGTACTTC. The rearrangement uses TRBV29-1 and TRBJ2-4; perhaps TRBD1 as D (6 bases). Matching the DNA end better, TRBJ2-7 makes the J call doubtful. The CDR3 runs to 11 residues. CDR1 SQVTM and CDR2 ANQGSEA come from the germline V gene.

The CDR3 bases are TGCGCCAGCAGCCAACACCTCGGGACGGAGTATGGCTACACCTTC. This translates into CASSQHLGTEYGYTF. The chain recombines TRBV4-3 with TRBJ1-2, with TRBD1 as a possible D gene (5 bases). The CDR3 consists of 15 residues. Germline CDR1 and CDR2: LGHNA and YSLEER. The ends were cut back, 2 bases at V and 5 bases at J, with 15 bases in the middle.

CDR3 DNA sequence: TGTGCCAGCAGCTTAGCGGGATCGACAGGGTCTTTCTCTGGGGCCAACGTCCTGACTTTC. Amino acids: CASSLAGSTGSFSGANVLTF. The chain carries TRBV7-9 and TRBJ2-6; TRBD1 matches 7 bases. The CDR3 is 20 amino acids. V lost 0 bases to trimming and J lost 0 bases; unmatched junction nucleotides: 11. From germline, CDR1 is SEHNR and CDR2 FQNEAQ (reference sequence). The full variable domain, completed using reference TRBV7-9 and TRBJ2-6, is DTGVSQNPRHKITKRGQNVTFRCDPISEHNRLYWYRQTLGQGPEFLTYFQNEAQLEKSRLLSDRFSAERPKGSFSTLEIQRTEQGDSAMYLCASSLAGSTGSFSGANVLTFGAGSRLTVL.

The genes are TRBV5-1 and TRBJ1-2, with TRBD1 matching over 9 bases. J gave up 5 bases and V 4 bases, and 9 bases lay outside the gene matches. The CDR3 is 15 amino acids. Looked up from germline, CDR1 is SGHRS and CDR2 is YFSETQ. The CDR3 nucleotides are TGCGCCAGCAGCACCGGGACAGGGTTTCGGTATGGCTACACCTTC. Its protein is CASSTGTGFRYGYTF.

Here the CDR3 reads CATLDRGNEQFF. As DNA, the CDR3 is TGTGCCACCCTGGACAGGGGGAATGAGCAGTTCTTC. The chain uses TRBV10-3 and TRBJ2-1, with 10 bases lining up with TRBD1. Trimming cost V 10 bases and J 7 bases; bases outside gene matches: 4. Germline CDR1 and CDR2: ENHRY and SYGVKD. This CDR3 region has 12 residues.

The rearrangement uses TRBV20-1 and TRBJ2-3; D call uncertain. CDR3 length equals 12 residues. Germline-derived CDR1 and CDR2 are DFQATT and SNEGSKA (reference sequence). Trimming took 8 bases from V and 3 from J, leaving 12 bases between them. Here the CDR3 reads CSWTPGTDTQYF. The CDR3 nucleotides read TGCAGTTGGACCCCTGGAACAGATACGCAGTATTTT.

This clonotype was seen at least ten times. The rearrangement joins TRBV29-1 to TRBJ2-7; no firm D call. This CDR3 spans 12 amino acids. V lost 3 bases and J lost 8, with 14 bases in between. In germline, CDR1 is SQVTM, CDR2 ANQGSEA. CDR3 coding DNA: TGCAGCGTTGAGACCTCCAGGTATAAGCAGTACTTC. Translation: CSVETSRYKQYF.

Turning to this clonotype: Mismatch with germline at one junction end may stem from a read error. This sequence joins TRBV7-9 and TRBJ1-2; weak D call: TRBD1 (6 bases). The V gene's germline CDR1 is SEHNR and CDR2 FQNEAQ (reference sequence). This CDR3 contains 16 residues. The CDR3 spells CAGSPLEQGPNYGYTF. CDR3 coding DNA: TGTGCCGGCAGCCCGCTCGAACAGGGACCTAACTATGGCTACACCTTC.

CDR3 in DNA: TGTGCCGTACGCCTAGCGGGGGGGCCTGGCGGGCAGTTCTTC. Protein sequence: CAVRLAGGPGGQFF. V is TRBV19 and J is TRBJ2-1; 12 positions agree with TRBD2. The CDR3 has 14 amino acids. The germline CDR1 and CDR2 sequences are LNHDA and SQIVND (reference sequence). J was trimmed by 12 bases and V by 11 bases; bases with no gene match: 14.

The rearrangement uses TRBV20-1 and TRBJ2-1, with 16 bases matching TRBD2. The CDR3 extends over 17 amino acids. Germline assignment: CDR1 DFQATT and CDR2 SNEGSKA (reference sequence). V lost 0 bases to trimming and J lost 4 bases; unmatched junction nucleotides: 3. The CDR3 nucleotides are TGCAGTGCTAGAGATGGGACTAGCGGGGGGGAATACAATGAGCAGTTCTTC. Residues: CSARDGTSGGEYNEQFF.

The rearrangement links TRBV20-1 to TRBJ2-5; unclear D gene. The better agreement between TRBJ2-7 and the DNA end casts doubt on the J call. The CDR3 sequence is 11 residues long. Germline values: CDR1 DFQATT, CDR2 SNEGSKA (reference sequence). CDR3 sequence: CSALRSGEQYF. CDR3 coding DNA: TGCAGCGCCCTTCGATCTGGCGAGCAGTACTTC.

At least ten counts were recorded for this clonotype. The chain has TRBV7-2 and TRBJ1-1, with D tentatively TRBD1 (5 bases). Germline CDR1 and CDR2: SGHTA and FQGNSA. The CDR3 runs to 14 residues. The V end was cut by 0 bases, the J end by 3 bases, with 8 bases between. The CDR3 sequence is CASSLARQYTEAFF. Here the CDR3 DNA reads TGTGCCAGCAGCTTAGCTCGACAGTACACTGAAGCTTTCTTT.

In DNA, the CDR3 is TGTGCCAGCAGTGGTAGTGCAGGGGCTCGTGAGACCCAGTACTTC. It yields the protein CASSGSAGARETQYF. The chain joins TRBV6-1 to TRBJ2-5, with TRBD1 as a possible D gene (6 bases). Per the germline V gene, CDR1 is MNHNS and CDR2 is SASEGT. The CDR3 sequence is 15 residues long. The V end lost 4 bases, the J end lost 5 bases, and 17 bases lay between the germline ends.

In the case of this clonotype: Possible read error: a much larger clone is one base away. The V call is TRBV12-3 or TRBV12-4, the J call TRBJ2-7, with D possibly matching TRBD2 (5 bases). Trimming took 3 bases from V and 7 from J, leaving 13 bases between them. The CDR3 runs to 13 residues. The CDR3 DNA sequence: TGTGCCAGCAGTTTCGGGGTCAGAAGAGAGCAGTACTTC. Translation: CASSFGVRREQYF.

The V call is TRBV4-3, the J call TRBJ1-4, with no clear D. Germline loops: CDR1 LGHNA, CDR2 YSLEER. The CDR3 covers 16 residues. V was shortened by 2 bases and J by 3 bases, with 13 bases between the two germline ends. CDR3 sequence (DNA): TGCGCCAGCAGCCAAAAATACCAAGTGGCTAATGAAAAACTGTTTTTT. It translates to CASSQKYQVANEKLFF.

The chain carries TRBV27 and TRBJ1-2; D gene ambiguous. Germline CDR1 and CDR2: MNHEY and SMNVEV (reference sequence). The germline V and J ends were trimmed by 2 bases and 8 bases, with 21 bases remaining between them. This CDR3 is 16 amino acids long. The CDR3 is CASSLDAGWGSGGYTF. CDR3 bases: TGTGCCAGCAGTTTAGACGCAGGTTGGGGATCTGGGGGCTACACCTTC.

This chain joins TRBV29-1 and TRBJ2-2, with 7 nucleotides matching TRBD2. CDR1 is SQVTM, CDR2 ANQGSEA, per germline. The J segment lost 8 bases and the V segment lost 6 bases, leaving 3 bases of the junction unmatched. The CDR3 totals 11 residues. In DNA, the CDR3 is TGCAGCGTGACTAGCTCGGGGGAGCTGTTTTTT. Translation gives CSVTSSGELFF.

V gene TRBV5-1 combines with J gene TRBJ1-2; D is perhaps TRBD1 (5 bases). V was pared by 4 bases and J by 7 bases, with 14 bases between. Germline V lookup: CDR1 SGHRS, CDR2 YFSETQ. This CDR3 is built from 13 residues. CDR3 region: CASSKTVESGYTF. CDR3 sequence (DNA): TGCGCCAGCAGCAAGACAGTGGAGAGTGGCTACACCTTC.

The chain employs TRBV10-3 and TRBJ2-1; no firm D call. The germline V and J ends were trimmed by 0 bases and 5 bases, with 8 bases remaining between them. CDR1 and CDR2 from the germline V gene are ENHRY and SYGVKD. The CDR3 length is 14 residues. The CDR3 coding sequence is TGTGCCATCAGTGAGTCGGGTAGAAACAATGAGCAGTTCTTC. This sequence encodes CAISESGRNNEQFF.

The rearrangement joins TRBV9 to TRBJ2-1, with D uncertain. CDR3 length equals 16 residues. Germline V CDR1 and CDR2: SGDLS, YYNGEE. Trimming took 4 bases from V and 0 from J, leaving 14 bases between them. The CDR3 is CASSSRAMSSYNEQFF. Written as DNA, the CDR3 is TGTGCCAGCAGCTCCCGGGCCATGAGCTCCTACAATGAGCAGTTCTTC.